The 20 T cell receptor beta chains listed next were all sequenced from one sample in a study of CD8 T cells in Susac syndrome (dated by TCRdb to 2018 to 2020). Library preparation employed the immunoSEQ multiplex PCR assay. RNA was extracted using the RNeasy kit, and about 0.5 to 1 ug of the RNA was reverse transcribed with random hexamers. The public reads were reprocessed in TCRdb via fastp at Q25 and MiXCR, keeping in-frame beta chains. Duplicate CDR3 protein sequences are folded into a single record with the most common DNA and genes. This sample comprises 250,000 to 300,000 distinct CDR3 sequences, 75% to 85% of them detected only once. The ten largest clones add up to about 0.22% of the sample. The sequencing input was CD8+ T cells from PBMCs. The receptor source for this set is a human donor with multiple sclerosis.

The chain has TRBV5-6 and TRBJ2-3; 7 nucleotides agree with TRBD2. This CDR3 spans 18 amino acids. V shed 0 bases, J shed 3 bases, and the junction held 13 bases outside the gene matches. Per the germline V gene, CDR1 is SGHDT and CDR2 is YYEEEE. In DNA, the CDR3 is TGTGCCAGCAGCTTGGGAACTAGCGTGAGTTTCCGTACAGATACGCAGTATTTT. It specifies CASSLGTSVSFRTDTQYF.

This chain connects TRBV7-6 to TRBJ1-2; D is unclear. Trimming took 1 base from V and 3 from J, leaving 15 bases between them. CDR1 is SGHVS and CDR2 is FNYEAQ in the germline V gene. This CDR3 has 16 amino acids. The CDR3 region is CASSLDKRLGDYGYTF. For the CDR3, the DNA is TGTGCCAGCAGCTTAGATAAGCGCCTCGGTGACTATGGCTACACCTTC. The full variable domain, in which reference TRBV7-6 and TRBJ1-2 provide the parts outside the CDR3, is GAGVSQSPRYKVTKRGQDVALRCDPISGHVSLYWYRQALGQGPEFLTYFNYEAQQDKSGLPNDRFSAERPEGSISTLTIQRTEQRDSAMYRCASSLDKRLGDYGYTFGSGTRLTVV.

The chain employs TRBV4-3 and TRBJ2-2; the match to TRBD2 covers 12 bases. Germline V gene sequence: CDR1 LGHNA, CDR2 YSLEER. The CDR3 covers 17 residues. Trimming cost V 1 base and J 4 bases; bases outside gene matches: 4. CDR3 in amino acids: CASSQGPSGGGTGELFF. The CDR3 DNA reads TGCGCCAGCAGCCAAGGCCCTAGCGGGGGGGGCACCGGGGAGCTGTTTTTT.

The CDR3 DNA reads TGTGCCAGCATTCGCCGGGACAGACCTTACAATGAGCAGTTCTTC. This codes for CASIRRDRPYNEQFF. The chain has TRBV21-1 and TRBJ2-1; the table's D gene call, TRBD1, was not cross checked with the DNA. TRBV21-1 is deemed a pseudogene. The CDR3 extends over 15 amino acids.

This clonotype was found a few times. The gene calls are TRBV28 and TRBJ1-1, with D perhaps TRBD1 (5 bases). Trimming removed 5 bases at V and 4 bases at J, with 11 bases between. CDR3 length: 13 amino acids. The V gene's germline CDR1 is MDHEN and CDR2 SYDVKM. The CDR3 DNA sequence: TGTGCCAGCAGTCCAAAGGGGTTCACTGAAGCTTTCTTT. This gives the protein CASSPKGFTEAFF.

The chain combines TRBV29-1 with TRBJ2-7; TRBD1 matches at 8 bases. The ends lost 3 bases at V and 5 bases at J; junction bases unmatched: 3. CDR1 SQVTM and CDR2 ANQGSEA come from the germline V gene. This CDR3 comprises 12 residues. CDR3 sequence (DNA): TGCAGCGTTGACGACAGGGGCGACGAGCAGTACTTC. As protein: CSVDDRGDEQYF.

This chain uses TRBV5-5 with TRBJ2-7; TRBD2 agrees at 7 bases. The CDR3 consists of 16 residues. CDR1 SGHKS and CDR2 YYEKEE come from the germline V gene (reference sequence). Losses at the gene ends were 0 bases for V and 3 bases for J; bases not matched to a gene: 9. The CDR3: CASSLAWDYSHYEQYF. In DNA form, the CDR3 reads TGTGCCAGCAGCTTGGCATGGGACTACTCGCACTACGAGCAGTACTTC.

The chain joins TRBV19 to TRBJ1-2, with 7 nucleotides matching TRBD1. The CDR3 totals 16 residues. CDR1 LNHDA and CDR2 SQIVND come from the germline V gene (reference sequence). V was clipped by 3 bases and J by 0 bases; unmatched bases: 7. The CDR3 region is CASSMYGTDANYGYTF. The DNA of the CDR3 is TGTGCCAGTAGTATGTACGGGACAGATGCTAACTATGGCTACACCTTC. The whole variable domain, filled in from reference TRBV19 and TRBJ1-2, reads DGGITQSPKYLFRKEGQNVTLSCEQNLNHDAMYWYRQDPGQGLRLIYYSQIVNDFQKGDIAEGYSVSREKKESFPLTVTSAQKNPTAFYLCASSMYGTDANYGYTFGSGTRLTVV.

This chain connects TRBV6-5 to TRBJ2-5; D is unclear. CDR1 and CDR2 from the germline V gene are MNHEY and SVGAGI. There are 17 residues in the CDR3. V was trimmed by 0 bases and J by 1 base, leaving 15 bases between them. The CDR3 DNA follows: TGTGCCAGCAGTTACTCTTCACCTAGGAACTTCCAAGAGACCCAGTACTTC. As protein: CASSYSSPRNFQETQYF.

The chain recombines TRBV10-3 with TRBJ2-1; TRBD2 agrees at 12 bases. Germline V gene data show CDR1 as ENHRY and CDR2 as SYGVKD. V lost 2 bases to trimming and J lost 5 bases; unmatched junction nucleotides: 13. This CDR3 is 19 amino acids long. CDR3 nucleotide sequence: TGTGCCATCAGTGAGAATGGTCGACTAGCGGGAGTTCCAGACAATGAGCAGTTCTTC. Protein product: CAISENGRLAGVPDNEQFF.

The gene calls are TRBV4-3 and TRBJ1-1; no clear D gene. V was trimmed by 0 bases and J by 0 bases, leaving 14 bases between them. The CDR3 has 17 residues. CDR1 LGHNA and CDR2 YSLEER come from the germline V gene. The CDR3 spells CASSQDPGLGVNTEAFF. The CDR3 nucleotides read TGCGCCAGCAGCCAAGATCCAGGACTTGGGGTGAACACTGAAGCTTTCTTT.

The chain has TRBV6-2 or TRBV6-3 and TRBJ2-7; no definite D call. Trimming left V 2 bases short and J 1 base short, with 6 bases between. Germline V CDR1 and CDR2: MNHEY, SVGEGT. This CDR3 region has 13 residues. CDR3 DNA sequence: TGTGCCAGCAGTTACACCGTTTCCTACGAGCAGTACTTC. Encoded protein: CASSYTVSYEQYF.

CDR3 residues: CASSLRIGRHTEAFF. The DNA of the CDR3 is TGTGCCAGCAGCTTAAGGATAGGAAGGCACACTGAAGCTTTCTTT. V usage is TRBV7-9 and J usage is TRBJ1-1; no clear D gene. Germline lookup yields CDR1 SEHNR and CDR2 FQNEAQ (reference sequence). Trimming took off 2 bases at V and 3 bases at J, with 13 bases between the two ends. The CDR3 covers 15 residues.

The CDR3 DNA reads as TGTGCCACCAGTCACTCCAGGGACCCATTTAACTATGGCTACACCTTC. Translation: CATSHSRDPFNYGYTF. The chain employs TRBV24-1 and TRBJ1-2; tentative D call: TRBD1 (5 bases). V lost 6 bases, J lost 1 base, and 17 bases lay in between. CDR3 length: 16 residues. Germline lookup yields CDR1 KGHDR and CDR2 SFDVKD.

The chain joins TRBV6-2 or TRBV6-3 to TRBJ2-4; no reliable D call. This CDR3 is built from 15 residues. CDR1 and CDR2 (germline): MNHEY, SVGEGT. V lost 5 bases and J lost 4, with 15 bases in between. As DNA, the CDR3 is TGTGCCAGCAGTCCCGCTCCTGATTTAAAAAACATTCAGTACTTC. This translates into CASSPAPDLKNIQYF.

The chain employs TRBV5-4 and TRBJ2-1; TRBD2 agrees at 12 bases. V was clipped by 5 bases and J by 7 bases; unmatched bases: 13. The germline V gene encodes CDR1 SGHNT and CDR2 YYREEE (reference sequence). There are 17 residues in the CDR3. CDR3 bases: TGTGCCAGCAGTTCCGTGCCGGCTAGCGGGAGGGGAAATGAGCAGTTCTTC. Amino acids: CASSSVPASGRGNEQFF.

The rearrangement joins TRBV12-3 or TRBV12-4 to TRBJ2-6; TRBD1 is a possible D gene (6 bases). The CDR3 has 19 amino acids. Trimming shortened V by 3 bases and J by 0 bases, and 18 bases separated the two germline ends. As DNA, the CDR3 is TGTGCCAGCAGTTTTTGGGGGTGGGACAAAACCTCTGGGGCCAACGTCCTGACTTTC. The encoded protein is CASSFWGWDKTSGANVLTF.

The rearrangement uses TRBV12-3 or TRBV12-4 and TRBJ2-3; D is unresolved. With 3 bases removed from V and 6 bases from J, the gap between germline ends came to 13 bases. This CDR3 spans 14 amino acids. The CDR3 spells CASSLVGRRDTQYF. CDR3 DNA: TGTGCCAGCAGTTTGGTGGGAAGGCGGGATACGCAGTATTTT.

This clonotype has more than one count but fewer than ten. This rearrangement joins TRBV4-1 to TRBJ2-7, with 10 bases aligning to TRBD1. V dropped 3 bases and J dropped 3; count of bases not matched to a gene: 2. This CDR3 has 14 amino acids. The germline CDR1 and CDR2 sequences are MGHRA and YSYEKL. The CDR3 spells CASSHGQGDYEQYF. In nucleotides, the CDR3 is TGCGCCAGCAGCCACGGACAGGGGGACTACGAGCAGTACTTC.

DNA of the CDR3: TGTGCCAGCAGTTTTGGGCAGCCTCCCGAAAATGAGCAGTTCTTC. Translated, it gives CASSFGQPPENEQFF. This chain links TRBV12-3 or TRBV12-4 with TRBJ2-1; unclear D gene. Trimming cost V 3 bases and J 7 bases, with 16 bases left between them. CDR3 size: 15 residues.